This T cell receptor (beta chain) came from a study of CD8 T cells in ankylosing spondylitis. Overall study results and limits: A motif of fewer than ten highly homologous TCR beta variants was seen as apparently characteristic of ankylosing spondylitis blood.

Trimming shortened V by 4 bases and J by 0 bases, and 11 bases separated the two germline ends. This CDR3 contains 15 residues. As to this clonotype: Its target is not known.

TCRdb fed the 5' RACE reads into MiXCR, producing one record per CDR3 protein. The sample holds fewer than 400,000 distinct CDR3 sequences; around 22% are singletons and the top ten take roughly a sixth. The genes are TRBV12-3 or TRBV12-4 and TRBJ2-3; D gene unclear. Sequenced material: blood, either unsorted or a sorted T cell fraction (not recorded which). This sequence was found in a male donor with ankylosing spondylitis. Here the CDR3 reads CASSSRSTSTDTQYF. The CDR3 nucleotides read TGTGCCAGCAGTTCGAGGTCCACTAGCACAGATACGCAGTATTTT.